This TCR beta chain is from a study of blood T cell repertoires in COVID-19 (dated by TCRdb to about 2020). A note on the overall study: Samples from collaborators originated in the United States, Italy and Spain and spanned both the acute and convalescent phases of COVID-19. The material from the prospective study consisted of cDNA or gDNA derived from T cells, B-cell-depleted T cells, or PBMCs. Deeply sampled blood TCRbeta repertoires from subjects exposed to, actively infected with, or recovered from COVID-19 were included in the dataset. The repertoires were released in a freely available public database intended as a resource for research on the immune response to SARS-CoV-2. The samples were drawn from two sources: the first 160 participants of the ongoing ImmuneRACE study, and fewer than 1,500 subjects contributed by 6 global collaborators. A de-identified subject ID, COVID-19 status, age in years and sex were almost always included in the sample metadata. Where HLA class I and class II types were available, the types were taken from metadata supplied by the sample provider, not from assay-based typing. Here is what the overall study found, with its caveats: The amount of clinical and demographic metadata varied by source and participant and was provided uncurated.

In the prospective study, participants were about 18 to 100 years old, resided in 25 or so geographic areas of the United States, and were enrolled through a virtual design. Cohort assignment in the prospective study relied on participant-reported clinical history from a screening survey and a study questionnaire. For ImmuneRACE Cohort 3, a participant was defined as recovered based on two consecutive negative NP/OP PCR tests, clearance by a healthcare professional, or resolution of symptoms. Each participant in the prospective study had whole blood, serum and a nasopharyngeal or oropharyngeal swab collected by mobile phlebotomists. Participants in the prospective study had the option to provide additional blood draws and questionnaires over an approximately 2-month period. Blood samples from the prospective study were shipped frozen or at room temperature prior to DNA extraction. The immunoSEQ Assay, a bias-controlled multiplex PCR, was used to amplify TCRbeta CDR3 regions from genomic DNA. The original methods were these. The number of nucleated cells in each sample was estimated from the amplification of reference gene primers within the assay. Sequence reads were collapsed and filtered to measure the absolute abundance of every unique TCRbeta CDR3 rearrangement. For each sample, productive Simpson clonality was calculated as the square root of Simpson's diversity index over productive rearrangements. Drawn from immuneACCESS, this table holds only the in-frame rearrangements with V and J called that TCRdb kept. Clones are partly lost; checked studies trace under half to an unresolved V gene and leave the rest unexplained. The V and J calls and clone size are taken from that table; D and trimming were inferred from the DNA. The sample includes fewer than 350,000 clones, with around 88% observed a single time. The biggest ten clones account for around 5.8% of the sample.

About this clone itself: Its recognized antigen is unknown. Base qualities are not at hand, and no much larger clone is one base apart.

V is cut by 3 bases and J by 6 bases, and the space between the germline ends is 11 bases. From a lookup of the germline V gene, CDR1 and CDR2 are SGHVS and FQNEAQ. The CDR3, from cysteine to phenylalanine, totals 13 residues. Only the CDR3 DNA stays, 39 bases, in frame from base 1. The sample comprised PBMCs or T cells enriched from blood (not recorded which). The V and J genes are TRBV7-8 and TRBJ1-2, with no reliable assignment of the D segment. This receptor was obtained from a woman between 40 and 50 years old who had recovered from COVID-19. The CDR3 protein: CASSLGRKDGYTF. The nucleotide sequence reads TGTGCCAGCAGCTTGGGCAGGAAGGATGGCTACACCTTC. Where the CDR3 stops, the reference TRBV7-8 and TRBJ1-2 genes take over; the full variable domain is GAGVSQSPRYKVAKRGQDVALRCDPISGHVSLFWYQQALGQGPEFLTYFQNEAQLDKSGLPSDRFFAERPEGSVSTLKIQRTQQEDSAVYLCASSLGRKDGYTFGSGTRLTVV.